This T cell receptor beta chain was captured in a study of cytomegalovirus exposure and HLA in healthy donors. Whole-study context: Out of about 179 million T cells, an earlier analysis found 117 million unique TCR beta sequences in total.

General observations from the study: It was assumed in the presence/absence analyses that sequencing depth was roughly uniform across donors.

PCR involved 60 Vbeta and 13 Jbeta primers. Produced via immunoSEQ multiplex PCR; TCRdb's table is partial and in-frame only. The sample shows fewer than 150,000 clones, approximately 83% of them seen only once. A remark on this clone: Its target is not known.

Sequenced material: PBMCs. This receptor was taken from a man aged 40-49 years in good health and CMV-seropositive.

CDR3 amino acids: CASSFSMDNEQFF. CDR3 nucleotides: TGTGCCAGCAGCTTCAGTATGGACAATGAGCAGTTCTTC. The chain uses TRBV7-3 and TRBJ2-1; no reliable D call. Germline loops: CDR1 SGHTA, CDR2 FQGTGA. The CDR3 is made up of 13 amino acids. Trimming left V 3 bases short and J 5 bases short, with 8 bases between.